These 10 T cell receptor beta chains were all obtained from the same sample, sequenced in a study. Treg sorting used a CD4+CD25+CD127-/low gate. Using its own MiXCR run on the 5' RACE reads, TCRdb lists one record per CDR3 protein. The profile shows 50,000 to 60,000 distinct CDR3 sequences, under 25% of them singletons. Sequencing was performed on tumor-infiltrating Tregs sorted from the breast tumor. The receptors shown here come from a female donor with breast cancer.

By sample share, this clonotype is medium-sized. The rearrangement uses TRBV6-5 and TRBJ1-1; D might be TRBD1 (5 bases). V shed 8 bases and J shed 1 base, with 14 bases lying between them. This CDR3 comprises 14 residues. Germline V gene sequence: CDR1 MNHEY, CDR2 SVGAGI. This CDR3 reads CASGATGQNTEAFF. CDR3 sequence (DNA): TGTGCCAGCGGGGCAACAGGACAGAACACTGAAGCTTTCTTT.

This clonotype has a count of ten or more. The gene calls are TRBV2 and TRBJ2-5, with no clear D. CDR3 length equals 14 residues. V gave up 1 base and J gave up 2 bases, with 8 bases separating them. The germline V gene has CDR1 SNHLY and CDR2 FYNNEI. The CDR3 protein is CASSEGWSQETQYF. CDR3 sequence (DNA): TGTGCCAGCAGTGAAGGTTGGAGTCAAGAGACCCAGTACTTC. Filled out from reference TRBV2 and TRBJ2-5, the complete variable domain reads EPEVTQTPSHQVTQMGQEVILRCVPISNHLYFYWYRQILGQKVEFLVSFYNNEISEKSEIFDDQFSVERPDGSNFTLKIRSTKLEDSAMYFCASSEGWSQETQYFGPGTRLLVL.

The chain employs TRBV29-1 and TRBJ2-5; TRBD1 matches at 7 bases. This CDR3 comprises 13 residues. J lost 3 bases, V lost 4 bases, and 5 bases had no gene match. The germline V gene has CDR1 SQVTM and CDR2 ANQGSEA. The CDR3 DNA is TGCAGCGTTGGGACAGGCCTAAAAGAGACCCAGTACTTC. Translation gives CSVGTGLKETQYF.

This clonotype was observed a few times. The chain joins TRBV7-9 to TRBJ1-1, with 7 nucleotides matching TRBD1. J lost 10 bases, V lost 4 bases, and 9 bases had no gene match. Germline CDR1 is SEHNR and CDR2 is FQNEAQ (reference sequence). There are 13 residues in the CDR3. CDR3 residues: CASSSDREVRAFF. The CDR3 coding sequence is TGTGCCAGCAGCTCTGACAGGGAAGTGCGAGCTTTCTTT.

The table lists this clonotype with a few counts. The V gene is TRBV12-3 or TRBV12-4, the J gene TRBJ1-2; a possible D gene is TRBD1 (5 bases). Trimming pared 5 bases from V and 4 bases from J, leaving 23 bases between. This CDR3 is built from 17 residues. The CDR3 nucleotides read TGTGCCAGCAGTGCTATTCCGGGAATCCAGACAGTCTATGGCTACACCTTC. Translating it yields CASSAIPGIQTVYGYTF.

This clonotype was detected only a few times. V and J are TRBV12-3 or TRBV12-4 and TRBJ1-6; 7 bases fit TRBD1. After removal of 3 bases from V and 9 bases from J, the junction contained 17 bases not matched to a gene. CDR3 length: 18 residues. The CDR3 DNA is TGTGCCAGCAGTTTTGAGGGACAGCGGTCTTGGGAAGGTTCACCCCTCCACTTT. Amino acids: CASSFEGQRSWEGSPLHF.

This CDR3 is CASNKGAPQTNEQFF. The CDR3 region has the DNA TGCGCCAGCAACAAGGGGGCTCCACAAACAAATGAGCAGTTCTTC. The genes are TRBV5-1 and TRBJ2-1, with TRBD1 matching 7 bases. V shed 6 bases, J shed 7 bases, and the junction held 13 bases outside the gene matches. CDR3 length: 15 amino acids. The germline CDR1 and CDR2 sequences are SGHRS and YFSETQ.

The CDR3 loop is CSALERRSFSYEQYF. CDR3 in DNA: TGCAGTGCCTTAGAGAGGAGGTCCTTCTCCTACGAGCAGTACTTC. The V and J genes are TRBV20-1 and TRBJ2-7; TRBD2 might be the D (5 bases). V was cut by 6 bases and J by 0 bases, with 18 bases left in between. Germline CDR1 and CDR2: DFQATT and SNEGSKA (reference sequence). The CDR3 is made up of 15 amino acids.

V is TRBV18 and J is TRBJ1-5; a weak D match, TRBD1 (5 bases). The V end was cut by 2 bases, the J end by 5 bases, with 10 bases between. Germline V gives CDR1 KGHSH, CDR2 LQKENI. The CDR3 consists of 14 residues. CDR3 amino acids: CASSPGALYQPQHF. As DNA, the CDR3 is TGTGCCAGCTCACCAGGGGCACTTTATCAGCCCCAGCATTTT.

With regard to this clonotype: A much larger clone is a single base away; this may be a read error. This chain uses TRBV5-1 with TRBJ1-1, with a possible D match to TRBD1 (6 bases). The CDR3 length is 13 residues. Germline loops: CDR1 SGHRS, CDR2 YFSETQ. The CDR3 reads CASSLRGVTEAVF. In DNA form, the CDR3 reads TGCGCCAGCAGCTTAAGGGGGGTGACTGAAGCTGTCTTT.